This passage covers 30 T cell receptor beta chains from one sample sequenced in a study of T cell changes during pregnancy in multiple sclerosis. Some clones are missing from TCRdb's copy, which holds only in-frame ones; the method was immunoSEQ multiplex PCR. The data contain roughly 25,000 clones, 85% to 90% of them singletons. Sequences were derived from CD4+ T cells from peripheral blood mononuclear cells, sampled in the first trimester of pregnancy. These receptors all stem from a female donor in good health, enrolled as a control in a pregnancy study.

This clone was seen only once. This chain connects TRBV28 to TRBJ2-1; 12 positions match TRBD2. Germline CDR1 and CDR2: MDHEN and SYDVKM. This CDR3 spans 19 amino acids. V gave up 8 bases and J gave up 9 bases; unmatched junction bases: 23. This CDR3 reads CASSKGLAGGGRFDGEQFF. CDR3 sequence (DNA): TGTGCCAGCTCAAAAGGGCTAGCGGGGGGGGGTAGGTTTGATGGTGAGCAGTTCTTC. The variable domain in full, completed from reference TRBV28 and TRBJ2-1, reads DVKVTQSSRYLVKRTGEKVFLECVQDMDHENMFWYRQDPGLGLRLIYFSYDVKMKEKGDIPEGYSVSREKKERFSLILESASTNQTSMYLCASSKGLAGGGRFDGEQFFGPGTRLTVL.

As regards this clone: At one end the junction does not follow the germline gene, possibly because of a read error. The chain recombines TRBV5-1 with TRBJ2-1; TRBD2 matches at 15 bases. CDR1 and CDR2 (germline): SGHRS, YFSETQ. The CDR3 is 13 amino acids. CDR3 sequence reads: CASSPGTSGGPVF. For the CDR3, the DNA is TGCGCCAGCAGCCCTGGGACTAGCGGGGGGCCGGTCTTC.

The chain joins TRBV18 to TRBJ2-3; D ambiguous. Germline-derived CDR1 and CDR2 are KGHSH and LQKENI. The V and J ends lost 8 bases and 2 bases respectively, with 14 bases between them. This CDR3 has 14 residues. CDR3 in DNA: TGTGCCAGCCCCACAGCAGCTTCCACAGATACGCAGTATTTT. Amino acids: CASPTAASTDTQYF.

CDR3 nucleotide sequence: TGTGCCAGCAGCTATCGAGACAGTTACTCTAGCACAGATACGCAGTATTTT. Translated: CASSYRDSYSSTDTQYF. The chain links TRBV13 to TRBJ2-3; D is perhaps TRBD1 (5 bases). V lost 4 bases to trimming and J lost 0 bases, with 17 bases between them. Germline CDR1 PRHDT, CDR2 FYEKMQ (reference sequence). The CDR3 loop spans 17 amino acids. The variable domain in full, with the rest retrieved from reference TRBV13 and TRBJ2-3, is AAGVIQSPRHLIKEKRETATLKCYPIPRHDTVYWYQQGPGQDPQFLISFYEKMQSDKGSIPDRFSAQQFSDYHSELNMSSLELGDSALYFCASSYRDSYSSTDTQYFGPGTRLTVL.

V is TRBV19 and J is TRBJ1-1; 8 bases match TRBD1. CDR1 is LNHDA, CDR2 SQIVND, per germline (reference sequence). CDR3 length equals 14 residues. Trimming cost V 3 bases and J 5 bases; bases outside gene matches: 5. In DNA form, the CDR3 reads TGTGCCAGTAGTATTCGGACAGGGTGGACTGAAGCTTTCTTT. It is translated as CASSIRTGWTEAFF.

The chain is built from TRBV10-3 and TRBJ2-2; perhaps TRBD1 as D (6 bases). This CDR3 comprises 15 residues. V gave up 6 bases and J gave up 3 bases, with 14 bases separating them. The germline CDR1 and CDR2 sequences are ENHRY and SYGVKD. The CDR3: CAIRTGTSHTGELFF. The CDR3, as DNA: TGTGCCATCAGGACAGGCACGTCCCACACCGGGGAGCTGTTTTTT.

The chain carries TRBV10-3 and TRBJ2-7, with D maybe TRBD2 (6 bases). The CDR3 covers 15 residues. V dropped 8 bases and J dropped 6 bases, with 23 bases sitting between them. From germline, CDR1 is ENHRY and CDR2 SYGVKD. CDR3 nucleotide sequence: TGTGCCATCTCCCTGGAGGGGTTACCACGGGTCGAGCAGTACTTC. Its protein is CAISLEGLPRVEQYF.

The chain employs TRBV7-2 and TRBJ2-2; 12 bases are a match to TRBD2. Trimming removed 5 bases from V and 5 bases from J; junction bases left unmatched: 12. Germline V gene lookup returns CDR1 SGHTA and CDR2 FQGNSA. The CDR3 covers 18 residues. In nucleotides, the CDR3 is TGTGCCAGCAGCCATGTTCTAGCGGGAGGGCCGAGAACCGGGGAGCTGTTTTTT. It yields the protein CASSHVLAGGPRTGELFF.

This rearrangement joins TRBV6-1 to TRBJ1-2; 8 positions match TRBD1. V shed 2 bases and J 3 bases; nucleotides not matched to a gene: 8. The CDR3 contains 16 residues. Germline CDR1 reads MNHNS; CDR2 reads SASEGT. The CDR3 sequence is CASSETGGQGHYGYTF. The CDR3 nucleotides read TGTGCCAGCAGTGAAACTGGAGGACAGGGACACTATGGCTACACCTTC.

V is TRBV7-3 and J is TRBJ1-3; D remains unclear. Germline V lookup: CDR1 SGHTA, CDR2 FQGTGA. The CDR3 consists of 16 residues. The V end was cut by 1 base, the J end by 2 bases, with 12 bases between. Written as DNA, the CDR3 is TGTGCCAGCAGCTTAAACCCCCCCGGGGCTGGAAACACCATATATTTT. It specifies CASSLNPPGAGNTIYF. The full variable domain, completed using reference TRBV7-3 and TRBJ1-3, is GAGVSQTPSNKVTEKGKYVELRCDPISGHTALYWYRQSLGQGPEFLIYFQGTGAADDSGLPNDRFFAVRPEGSVSTLKIQRTERGDSAVYLCASSLNPPGAGNTIYFGEGSWLTVV.

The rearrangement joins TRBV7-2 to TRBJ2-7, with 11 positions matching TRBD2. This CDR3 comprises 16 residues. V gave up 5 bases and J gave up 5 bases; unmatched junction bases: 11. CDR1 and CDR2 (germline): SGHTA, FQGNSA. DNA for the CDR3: TGTGCCAGCAGCGAAAACCGACTAGCGGGAATCGACGAGCAGTACTTC. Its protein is CASSENRLAGIDEQYF.

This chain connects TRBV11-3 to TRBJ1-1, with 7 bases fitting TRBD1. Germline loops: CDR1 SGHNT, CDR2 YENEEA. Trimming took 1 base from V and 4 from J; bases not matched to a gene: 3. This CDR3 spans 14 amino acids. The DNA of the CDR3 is TGTGCCAGCAGCTTAGGTCCAGGGGGCACTGAAGCTTTCTTT. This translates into CASSLGPGGTEAFF.

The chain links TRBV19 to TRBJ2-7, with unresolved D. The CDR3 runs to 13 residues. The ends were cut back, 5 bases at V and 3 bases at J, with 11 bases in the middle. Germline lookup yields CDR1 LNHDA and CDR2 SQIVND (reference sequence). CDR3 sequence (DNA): TGTGCCAGTAGTGCAGTCCGATTCTACGAGCAGTACTTC. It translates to CASSAVRFYEQYF.

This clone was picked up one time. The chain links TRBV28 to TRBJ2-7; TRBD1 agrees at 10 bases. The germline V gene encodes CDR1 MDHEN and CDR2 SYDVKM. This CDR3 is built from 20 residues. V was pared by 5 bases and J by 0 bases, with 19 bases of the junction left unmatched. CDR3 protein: CASSPGQGFKRVTSSYEQYF. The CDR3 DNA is TGTGCCAGCAGTCCGGGACAGGGGTTCAAGCGGGTAACTAGCTCCTACGAGCAGTACTTC.

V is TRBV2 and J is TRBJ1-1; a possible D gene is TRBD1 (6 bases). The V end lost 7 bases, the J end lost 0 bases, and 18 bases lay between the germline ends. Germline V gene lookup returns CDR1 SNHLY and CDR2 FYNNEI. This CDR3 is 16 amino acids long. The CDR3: CASTGEGQGLNTEAFF. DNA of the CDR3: TGTGCCAGCACCGGAGAAGGGCAGGGGCTGAACACTGAAGCTTTCTTT. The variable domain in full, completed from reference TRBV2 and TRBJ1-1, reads EPEVTQTPSHQVTQMGQEVILRCVPISNHLYFYWYRQILGQKVEFLVSFYNNEISEKSEIFDDQFSVERPDGSNFTLKIRSTKLEDSAMYFCASTGEGQGLNTEAFFGQGTRLTVV.

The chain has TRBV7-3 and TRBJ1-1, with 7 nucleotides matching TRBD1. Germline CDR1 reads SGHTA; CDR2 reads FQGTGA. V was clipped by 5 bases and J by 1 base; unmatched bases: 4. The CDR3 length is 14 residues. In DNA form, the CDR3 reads TGTGCCAGCAGCCACGACAGGGCGAACACTGAAGCTTTCTTT. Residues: CASSHDRANTEAFF. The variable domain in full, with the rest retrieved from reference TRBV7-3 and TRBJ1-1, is GAGVSQTPSNKVTEKGKYVELRCDPISGHTALYWYRQSLGQGPEFLIYFQGTGAADDSGLPNDRFFAVRPEGSVSTLKIQRTERGDSAVYLCASSHDRANTEAFFGQGTRLTVV.

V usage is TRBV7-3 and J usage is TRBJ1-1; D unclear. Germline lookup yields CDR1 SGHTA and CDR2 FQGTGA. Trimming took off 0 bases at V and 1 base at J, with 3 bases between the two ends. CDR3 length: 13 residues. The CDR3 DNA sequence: TGTGCCAGCAGCTTAACGGCGAACACTGAAGCTTTCTTT. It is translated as CASSLTANTEAFF.

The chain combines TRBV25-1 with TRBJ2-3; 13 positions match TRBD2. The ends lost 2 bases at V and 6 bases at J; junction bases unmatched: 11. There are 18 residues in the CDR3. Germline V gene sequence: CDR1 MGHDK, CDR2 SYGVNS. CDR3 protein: CASSEVTSGGPSRDTQYF. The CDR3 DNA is TGTGCCAGCAGTGAAGTGACTAGCGGGGGGCCCTCGAGGGATACGCAGTATTTT.

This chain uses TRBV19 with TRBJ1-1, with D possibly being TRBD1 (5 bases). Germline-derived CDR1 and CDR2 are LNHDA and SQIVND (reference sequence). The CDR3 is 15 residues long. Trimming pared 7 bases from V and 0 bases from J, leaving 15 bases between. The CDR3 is CASTNGGRLNTEAFF. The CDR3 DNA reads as TGTGCCAGTACTAACGGGGGTCGGCTGAACACTGAAGCTTTCTTT. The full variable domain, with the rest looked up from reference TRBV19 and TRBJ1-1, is DGGITQSPKYLFRKEGQNVTLSCEQNLNHDAMYWYRQDPGQGLRLIYYSQIVNDFQKGDIAEGYSVSREKKESFPLTVTSAQKNPTAFYLCASTNGGRLNTEAFFGQGTRLTVV.

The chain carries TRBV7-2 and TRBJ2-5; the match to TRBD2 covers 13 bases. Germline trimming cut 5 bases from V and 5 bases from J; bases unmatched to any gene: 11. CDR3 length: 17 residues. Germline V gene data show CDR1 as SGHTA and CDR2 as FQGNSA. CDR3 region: CASSRTSGSTGVETQYF. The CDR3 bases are TGTGCCAGCAGCCGGACTAGCGGGAGTACGGGAGTGGAGACCCAGTACTTC.

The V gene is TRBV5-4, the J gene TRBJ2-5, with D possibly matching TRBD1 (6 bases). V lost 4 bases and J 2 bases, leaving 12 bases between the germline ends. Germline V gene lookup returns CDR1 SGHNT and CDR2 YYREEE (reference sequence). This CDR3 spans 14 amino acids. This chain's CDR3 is CASSVQGAQETQYF. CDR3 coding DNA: TGTGCCAGCAGCGTACAGGGCGCGCAAGAGACCCAGTACTTC.

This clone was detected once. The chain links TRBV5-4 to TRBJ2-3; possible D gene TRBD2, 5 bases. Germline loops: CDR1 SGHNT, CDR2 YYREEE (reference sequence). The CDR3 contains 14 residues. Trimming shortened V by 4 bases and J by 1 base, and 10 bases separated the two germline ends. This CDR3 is CASSRSGGTDTQYF. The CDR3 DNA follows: TGTGCCAGCAGCCGCTCCGGGGGCACAGATACGCAGTATTTT. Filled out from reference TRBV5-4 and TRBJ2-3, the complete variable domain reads ETGVTQSPTHLIKTRGQQVTLRCSSQSGHNTVSWYQQALGQGPQFIFQYYREEENGRGNFPPRFSGLQFPNYSSELNVNALELDDSALYLCASSRSGGTDTQYFGPGTRLTVL.

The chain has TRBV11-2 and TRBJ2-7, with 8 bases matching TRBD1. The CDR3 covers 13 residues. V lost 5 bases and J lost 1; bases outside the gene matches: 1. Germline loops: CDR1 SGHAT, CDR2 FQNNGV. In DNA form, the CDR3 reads TGTGCCAGCAGCCGGGACAGGTCCTACGAGCAGTACTTC. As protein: CASSRDRSYEQYF.

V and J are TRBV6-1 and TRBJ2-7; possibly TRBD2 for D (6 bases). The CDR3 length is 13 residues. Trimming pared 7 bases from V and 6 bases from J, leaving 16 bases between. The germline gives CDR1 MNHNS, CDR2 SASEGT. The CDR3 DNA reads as TGTGCCAGCACCCTCGGAGGGCCTTCCGAGCAGTACTTC. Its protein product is CASTLGGPSEQYF.

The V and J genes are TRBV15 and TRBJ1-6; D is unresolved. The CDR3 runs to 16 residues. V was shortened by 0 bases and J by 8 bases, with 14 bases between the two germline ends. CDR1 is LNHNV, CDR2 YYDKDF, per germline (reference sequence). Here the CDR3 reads CATSRDLPGLDSPLHF. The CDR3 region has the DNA TGTGCCACCAGCAGAGATTTACCAGGATTGGATTCACCCCTCCACTTT.

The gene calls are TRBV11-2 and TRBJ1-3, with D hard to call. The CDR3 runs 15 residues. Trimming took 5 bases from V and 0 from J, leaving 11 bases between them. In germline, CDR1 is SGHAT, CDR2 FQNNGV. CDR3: CASSRPRASGNTIYF. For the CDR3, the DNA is TGTGCCAGCAGCCGGCCGCGGGCCTCTGGAAACACCATATATTTT. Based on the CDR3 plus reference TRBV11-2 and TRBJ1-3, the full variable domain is EAGVAQSPRYKIIEKRQSVAFWCNPISGHATLYWYQQILGQGPKLLIQFQNNGVVDDSQLPKDRFSAERLKGVDSTLKIQPAKLEDSAVYLCASSRPRASGNTIYFGEGSWLTVV.

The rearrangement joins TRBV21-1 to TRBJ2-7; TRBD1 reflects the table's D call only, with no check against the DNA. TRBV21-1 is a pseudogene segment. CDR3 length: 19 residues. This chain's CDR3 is CASSKGPFAGQGKNYEQYF. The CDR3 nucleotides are TGTGCCAGCAGCAAAGGACCCTTCGCGGGACAGGGCAAAAACTACGAGCAGTACTTC.

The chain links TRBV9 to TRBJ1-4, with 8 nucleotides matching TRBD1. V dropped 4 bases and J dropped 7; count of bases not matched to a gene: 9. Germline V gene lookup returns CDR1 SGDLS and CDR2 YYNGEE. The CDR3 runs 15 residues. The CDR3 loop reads CASSPYLDRAEKLFF. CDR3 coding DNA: TGTGCCAGCAGCCCCTATCTGGACAGGGCTGAAAAACTGTTTTTT.

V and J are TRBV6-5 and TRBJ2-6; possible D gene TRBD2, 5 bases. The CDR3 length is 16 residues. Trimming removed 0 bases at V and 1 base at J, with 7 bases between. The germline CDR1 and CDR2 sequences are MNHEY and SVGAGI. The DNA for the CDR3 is TGTGCCAGCAGTTACTCACGGAGGTCTGGGGCCAACGTCCTGACTTTC. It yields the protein CASSYSRRSGANVLTF.

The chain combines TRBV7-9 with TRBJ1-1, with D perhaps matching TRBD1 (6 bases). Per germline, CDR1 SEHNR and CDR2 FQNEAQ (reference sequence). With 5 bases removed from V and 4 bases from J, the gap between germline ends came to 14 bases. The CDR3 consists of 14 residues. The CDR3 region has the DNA TGTGCCAGCAGCCCCTCGACAGGTTTCACTGAAGCTTTCTTT. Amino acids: CASSPSTGFTEAFF.